This T cell receptor beta chain stems from a study of T cells in Graves' hyperthyroidism and ophthalmopathy. The germline CDR1 and CDR2 sequences are DFQATT and SNEGSKA (reference sequence). This CDR3 contains 15 residues. Between the trimmed V and J ends, which lost 2 bases and 2 bases, there was a span of 13 bases. TCR beta CDR3 sequences were amplified from RNA transcripts. The HTBI primer set drove a first-round RT-PCR of the TCR CDR3. TCRdb passed the multiplex PCR reads through MiXCR, listing each CDR3 protein once. The sample has approximately 400,000 distinct CDR3 sequences; about 18% are singletons. This clonotype occurred many times.

This chain connects TRBV20-1 to TRBJ2-4; either TRBD1 or TRBD2 may supply D (5 bases each). The sequence was collected from a man younger than 35 with Graves' ophthalmopathy. What was sequenced was blood. CDR3 in DNA: TGCAGTGCTAGAAGAGGGACGTGGACCAAAAACATTCAGTACTTC. This translates into CSARRGTWTKNIQYF.